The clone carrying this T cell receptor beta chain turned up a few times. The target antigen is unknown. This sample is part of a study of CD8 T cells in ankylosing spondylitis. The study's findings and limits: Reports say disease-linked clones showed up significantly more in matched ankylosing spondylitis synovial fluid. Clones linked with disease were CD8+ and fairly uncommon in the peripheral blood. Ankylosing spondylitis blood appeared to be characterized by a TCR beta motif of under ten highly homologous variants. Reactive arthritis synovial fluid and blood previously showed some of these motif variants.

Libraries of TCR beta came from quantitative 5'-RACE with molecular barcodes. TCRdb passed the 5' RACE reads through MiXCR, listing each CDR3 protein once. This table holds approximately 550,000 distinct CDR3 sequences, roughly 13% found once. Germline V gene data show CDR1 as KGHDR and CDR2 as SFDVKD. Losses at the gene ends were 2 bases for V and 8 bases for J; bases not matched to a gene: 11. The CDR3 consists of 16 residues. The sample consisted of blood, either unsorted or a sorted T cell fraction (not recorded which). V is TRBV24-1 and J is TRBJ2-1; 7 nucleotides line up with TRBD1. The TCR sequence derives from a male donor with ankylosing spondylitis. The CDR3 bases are TGTGCCACCAGTGATTGGGGACAGACACTCGGGGATGAGCAGTTCTTC. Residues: CATSDWGQTLGDEQFF.